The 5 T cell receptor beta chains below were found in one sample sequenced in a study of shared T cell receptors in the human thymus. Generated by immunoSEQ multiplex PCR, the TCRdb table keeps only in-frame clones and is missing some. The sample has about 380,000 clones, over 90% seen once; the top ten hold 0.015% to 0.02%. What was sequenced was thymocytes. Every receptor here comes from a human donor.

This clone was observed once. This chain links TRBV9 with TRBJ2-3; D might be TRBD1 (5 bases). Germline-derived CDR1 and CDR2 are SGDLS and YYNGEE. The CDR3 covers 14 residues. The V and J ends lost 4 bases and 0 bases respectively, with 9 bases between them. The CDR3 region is CASSPRGSTDTQYF. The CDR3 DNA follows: TGTGCCAGCAGCCCTAGGGGAAGCACAGATACGCAGTATTTT.

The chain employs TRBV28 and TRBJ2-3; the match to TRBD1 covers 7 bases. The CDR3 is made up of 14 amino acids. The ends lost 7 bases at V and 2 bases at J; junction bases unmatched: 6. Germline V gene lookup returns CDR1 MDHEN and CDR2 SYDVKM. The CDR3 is CASTEDRVTDTQYF. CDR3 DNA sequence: TGTGCCAGCACCGAAGACAGGGTCACAGATACGCAGTATTTT.

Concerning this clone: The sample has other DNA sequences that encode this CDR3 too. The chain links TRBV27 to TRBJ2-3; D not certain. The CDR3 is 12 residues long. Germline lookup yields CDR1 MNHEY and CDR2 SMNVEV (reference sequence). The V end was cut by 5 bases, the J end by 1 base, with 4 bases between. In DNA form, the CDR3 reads TGTGCCAGCAGTCCGCGCACAGATACGCAGTATTTT. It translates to CASSPRTDTQYF.

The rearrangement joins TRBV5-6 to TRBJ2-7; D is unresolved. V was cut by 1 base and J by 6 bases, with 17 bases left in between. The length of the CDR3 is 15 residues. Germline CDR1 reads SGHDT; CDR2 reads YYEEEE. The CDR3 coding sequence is TGTGCCAGCAGCTTGTCCCCCAGAGTACACACCGAGCAGTACTTC. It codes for CASSLSPRVHTEQYF. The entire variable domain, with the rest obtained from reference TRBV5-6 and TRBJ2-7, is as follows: DAGVTQSPTHLIKTRGQQVTLRCSPKSGHDTVSWYQQALGQGPQFIFQYYEEEERQRGNFPDRFSGHQFPNYSSELNVNALLLGDSALYLCASSLSPRVHTEQYFGPGTRLTVT.

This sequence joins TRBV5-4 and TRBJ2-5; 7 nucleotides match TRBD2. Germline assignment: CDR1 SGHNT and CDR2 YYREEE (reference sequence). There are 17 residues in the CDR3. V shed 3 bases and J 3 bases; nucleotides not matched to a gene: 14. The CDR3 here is CASSSSVGLAEEETQYF. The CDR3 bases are TGTGCCAGCAGCTCCTCCGTTGGGCTAGCGGAGGAAGAGACCCAGTACTTC.